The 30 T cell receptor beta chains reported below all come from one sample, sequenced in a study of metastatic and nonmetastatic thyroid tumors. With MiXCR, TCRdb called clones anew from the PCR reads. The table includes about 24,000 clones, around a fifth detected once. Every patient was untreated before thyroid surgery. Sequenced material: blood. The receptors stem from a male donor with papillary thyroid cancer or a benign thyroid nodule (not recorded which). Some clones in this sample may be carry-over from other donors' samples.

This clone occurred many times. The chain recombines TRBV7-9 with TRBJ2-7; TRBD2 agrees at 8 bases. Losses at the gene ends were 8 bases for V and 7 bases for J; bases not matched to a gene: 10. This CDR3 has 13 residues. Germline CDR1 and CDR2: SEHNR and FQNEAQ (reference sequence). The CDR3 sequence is CASLGSGAPEQYF. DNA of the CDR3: TGTGCCAGCCTGGGTAGCGGGGCCCCGGAGCAGTACTTC.

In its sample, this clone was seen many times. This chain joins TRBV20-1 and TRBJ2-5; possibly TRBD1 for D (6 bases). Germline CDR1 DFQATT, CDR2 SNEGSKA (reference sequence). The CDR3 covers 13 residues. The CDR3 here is CSLVGRGVETQYF. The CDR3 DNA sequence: TGCAGCCTGGTCGGCAGGGGAGTAGAGACCCAGTACTTC.

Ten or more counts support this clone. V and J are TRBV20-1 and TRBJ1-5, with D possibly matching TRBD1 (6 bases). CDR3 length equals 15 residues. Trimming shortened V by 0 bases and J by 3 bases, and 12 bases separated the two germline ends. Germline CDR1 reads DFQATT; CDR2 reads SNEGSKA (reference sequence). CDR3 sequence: CSARDIRQDNQPQHF. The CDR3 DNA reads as TGCAGTGCTAGAGATATTCGACAGGACAATCAGCCCCAGCATTTT.

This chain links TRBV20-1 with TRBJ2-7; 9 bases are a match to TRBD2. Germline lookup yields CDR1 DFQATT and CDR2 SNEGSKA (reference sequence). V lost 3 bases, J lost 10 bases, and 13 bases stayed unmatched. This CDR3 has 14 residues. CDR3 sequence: CSASMGGGARKQYF. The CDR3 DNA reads TGCAGTGCTAGTATGGGCGGGGGGGCAAGAAAACAGTACTTC.

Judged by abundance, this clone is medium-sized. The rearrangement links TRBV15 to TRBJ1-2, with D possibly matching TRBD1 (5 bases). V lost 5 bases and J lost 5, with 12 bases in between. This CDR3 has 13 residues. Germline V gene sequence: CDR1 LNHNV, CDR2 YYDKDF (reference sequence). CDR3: CATSLRRGYGYTF. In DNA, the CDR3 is TGTGCCACCAGCCTCCGACGGGGGTATGGCTACACCTTC.

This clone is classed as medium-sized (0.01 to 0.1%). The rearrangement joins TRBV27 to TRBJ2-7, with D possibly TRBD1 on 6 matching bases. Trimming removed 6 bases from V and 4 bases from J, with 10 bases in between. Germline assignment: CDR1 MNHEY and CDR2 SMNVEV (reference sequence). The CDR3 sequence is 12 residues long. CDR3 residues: CASRGARYEQYF. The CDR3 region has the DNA TGTGCCAGCAGGGGGGCTCGGTACGAGCAGTACTTC.

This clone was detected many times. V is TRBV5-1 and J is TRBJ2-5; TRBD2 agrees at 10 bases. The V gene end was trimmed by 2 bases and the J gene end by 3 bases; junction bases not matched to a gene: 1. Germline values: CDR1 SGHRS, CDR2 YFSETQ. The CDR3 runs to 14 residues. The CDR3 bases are TGCGCCAGCAGCTTTCTAGCGGGAGAAGAGACCCAGTACTTC. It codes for CASSFLAGEETQYF.

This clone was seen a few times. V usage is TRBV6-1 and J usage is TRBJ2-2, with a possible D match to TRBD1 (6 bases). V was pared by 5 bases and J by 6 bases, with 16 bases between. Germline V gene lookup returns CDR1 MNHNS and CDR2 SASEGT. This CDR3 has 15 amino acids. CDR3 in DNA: TGTGCCAGCAGTTCCGGGACAACCGACCCCGGGGAGCTGTTTTTT. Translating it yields CASSSGTTDPGELFF.

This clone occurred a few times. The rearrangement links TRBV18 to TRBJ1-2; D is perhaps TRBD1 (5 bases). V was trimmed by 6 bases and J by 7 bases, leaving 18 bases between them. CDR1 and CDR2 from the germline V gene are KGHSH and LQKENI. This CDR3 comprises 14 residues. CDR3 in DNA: TGTGCCAGCTCCGGGGACCCGGGTTTAGGTGGCTACACCTTC. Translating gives CASSGDPGLGGYTF.

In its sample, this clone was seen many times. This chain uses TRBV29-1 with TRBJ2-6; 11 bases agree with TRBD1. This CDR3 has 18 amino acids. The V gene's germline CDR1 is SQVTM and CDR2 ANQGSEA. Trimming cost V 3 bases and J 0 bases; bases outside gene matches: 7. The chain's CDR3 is CSVEISGTGGSGANVLTF. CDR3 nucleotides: TGCAGCGTTGAGATATCCGGGACAGGGGGCTCTGGGGCCAACGTCCTGACTTTC.

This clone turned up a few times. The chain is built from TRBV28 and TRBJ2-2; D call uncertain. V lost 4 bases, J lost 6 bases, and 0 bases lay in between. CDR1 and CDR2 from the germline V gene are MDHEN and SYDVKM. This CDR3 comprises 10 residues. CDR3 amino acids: CASSSGELFF. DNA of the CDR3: TGTGCCAGCAGTTCCGGGGAGCTGTTTTTT.

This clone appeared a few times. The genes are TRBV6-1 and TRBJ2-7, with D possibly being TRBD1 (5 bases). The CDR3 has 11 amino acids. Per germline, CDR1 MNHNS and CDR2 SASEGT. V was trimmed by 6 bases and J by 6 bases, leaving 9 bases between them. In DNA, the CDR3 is TGTGCCAGCAGCTGGGGCTCCGAGCAGTACTTC. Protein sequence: CASSWGSEQYF.

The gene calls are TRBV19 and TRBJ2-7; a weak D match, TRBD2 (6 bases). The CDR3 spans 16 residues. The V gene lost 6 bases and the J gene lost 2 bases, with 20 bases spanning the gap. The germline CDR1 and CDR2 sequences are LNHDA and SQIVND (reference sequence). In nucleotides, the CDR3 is TGTGCCAGTAGCCGAGGGTGTGCGGGATGGCCCTACGAGCAGTACTTC. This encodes CASSRGCAGWPYEQYF.

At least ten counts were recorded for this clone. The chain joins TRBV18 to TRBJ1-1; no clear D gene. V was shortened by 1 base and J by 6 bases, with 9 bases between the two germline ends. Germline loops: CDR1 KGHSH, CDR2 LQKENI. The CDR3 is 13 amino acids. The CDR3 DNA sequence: TGTGCCAGCTCACCACTGACGCAGGCTGAAGCTTTCTTT. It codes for CASSPLTQAEAFF.

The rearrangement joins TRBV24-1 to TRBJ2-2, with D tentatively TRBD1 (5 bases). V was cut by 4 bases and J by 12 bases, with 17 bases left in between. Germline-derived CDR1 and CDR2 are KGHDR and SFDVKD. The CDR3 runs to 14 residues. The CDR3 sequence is CATSDSRDRLKLFF. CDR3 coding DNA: TGTGCCACCAGTGACTCTCGAGACAGACTTAAGCTGTTTTTT.

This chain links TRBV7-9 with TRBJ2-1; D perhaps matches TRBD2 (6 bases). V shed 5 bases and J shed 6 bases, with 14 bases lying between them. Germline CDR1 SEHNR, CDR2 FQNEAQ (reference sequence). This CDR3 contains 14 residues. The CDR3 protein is CASSLSTRGNEQFF. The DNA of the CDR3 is TGTGCCAGCAGCCTTAGTACGCGGGGCAATGAGCAGTTCTTC.

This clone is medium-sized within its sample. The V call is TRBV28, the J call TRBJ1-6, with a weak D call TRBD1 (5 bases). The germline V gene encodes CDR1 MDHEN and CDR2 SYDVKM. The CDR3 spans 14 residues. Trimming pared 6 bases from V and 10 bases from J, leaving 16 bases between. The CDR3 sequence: CASSQKSGYSPLHF. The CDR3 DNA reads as TGTGCCAGCAGCCAAAAGTCAGGGTACTCACCCCTCCACTTT.

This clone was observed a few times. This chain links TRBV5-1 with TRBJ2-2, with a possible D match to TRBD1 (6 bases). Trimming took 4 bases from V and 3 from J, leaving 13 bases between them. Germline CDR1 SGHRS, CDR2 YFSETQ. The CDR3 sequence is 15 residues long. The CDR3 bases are TGCGCCAGCAGCAAACAGGGATCGGACACCGGGGAGCTGTTTTTT. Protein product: CASSKQGSDTGELFF.

CDR3 loop: CASLGAPNYGYTF. The DNA for the CDR3 is TGTGCCAGCCTGGGGGCGCCTAACTATGGCTACACCTTC. This sequence joins TRBV28 and TRBJ1-2, with TRBD1 as a possible D gene (6 bases). The CDR3 totals 13 residues. In germline, CDR1 is MDHEN, CDR2 SYDVKM. Deletions cut 8 bases from V and 0 bases from J, with 10 bases between.

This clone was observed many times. CDR3 DNA sequence: TGTGCCAGCAGCTTGGGACGGAGCACAGATACGCAGTATTTT. Its protein product is CASSLGRSTDTQYF. The gene calls are TRBV5-5 and TRBJ2-3; no definite D call. The CDR3 totals 14 residues. Per the germline V gene, CDR1 is SGHKS and CDR2 is YYEKEE (reference sequence). Deletions cut 0 bases from V and 0 bases from J, with 5 bases between. The whole variable domain, filled in from reference TRBV5-5 and TRBJ2-3, reads DAGVTQSPTHLIKTRGQQVTLRCSPISGHKSVSWYQQVLGQGPQFIFQYYEKEERGRGNFPDRFSARQFPNYSSELNVNALLLGDSALYLCASSLGRSTDTQYFGPGTRLTVL.

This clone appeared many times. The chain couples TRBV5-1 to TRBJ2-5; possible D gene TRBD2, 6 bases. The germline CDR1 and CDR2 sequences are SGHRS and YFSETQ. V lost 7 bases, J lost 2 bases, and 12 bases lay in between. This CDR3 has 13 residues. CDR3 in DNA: TGCGCCAGCTCCGGGACTGCACAAGAGACCCAGTACTTC. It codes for CASSGTAQETQYF. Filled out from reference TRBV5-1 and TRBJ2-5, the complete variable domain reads KAGVTQTPRYLIKTRGQQVTLSCSPISGHRSVSWYQQTPGQGLQFLFEYFSETQRNKGNFPGRFSGRQFSNSRSEMNVSTLELGDSALYLCASSGTAQETQYFGPGTRLLVL.

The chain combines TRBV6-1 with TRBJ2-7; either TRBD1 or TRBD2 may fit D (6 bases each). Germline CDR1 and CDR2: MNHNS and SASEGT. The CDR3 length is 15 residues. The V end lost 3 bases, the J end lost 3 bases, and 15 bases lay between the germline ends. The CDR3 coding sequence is TGTGCCAGCAGTGACCCGGGGGCCGCCTACTACGAGCAGTACTTC. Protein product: CASSDPGAAYYEQYF.

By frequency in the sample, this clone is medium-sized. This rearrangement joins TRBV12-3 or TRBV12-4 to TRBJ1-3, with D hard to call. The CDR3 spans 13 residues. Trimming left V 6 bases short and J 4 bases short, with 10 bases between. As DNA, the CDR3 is TGTGCCAGCAGCCTGGTGGGGGGAAACACCATATATTTT. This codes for CASSLVGGNTIYF.

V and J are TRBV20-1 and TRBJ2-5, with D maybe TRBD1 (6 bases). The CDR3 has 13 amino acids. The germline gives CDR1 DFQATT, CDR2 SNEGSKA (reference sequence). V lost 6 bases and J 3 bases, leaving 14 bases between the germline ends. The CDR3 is CSAFKGVEETQYF. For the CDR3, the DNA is TGCAGTGCGTTCAAGGGGGTCGAAGAGACCCAGTACTTC.

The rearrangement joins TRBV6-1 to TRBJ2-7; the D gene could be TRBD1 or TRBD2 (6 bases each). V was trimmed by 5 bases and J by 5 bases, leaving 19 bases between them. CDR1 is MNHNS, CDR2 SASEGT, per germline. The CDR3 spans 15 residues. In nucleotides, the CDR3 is TGTGCCAGCAGTCCCGGGGGCGGTCAGGGCGACGAGCAGTACTTC. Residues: CASSPGGGQGDEQYF.

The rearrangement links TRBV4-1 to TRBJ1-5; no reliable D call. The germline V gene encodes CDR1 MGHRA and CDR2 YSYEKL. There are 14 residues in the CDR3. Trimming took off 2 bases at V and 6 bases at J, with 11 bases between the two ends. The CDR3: CASSQFSTGQPQHF. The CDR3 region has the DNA TGCGCCAGCAGCCAATTTTCGACTGGTCAGCCCCAGCATTTT.

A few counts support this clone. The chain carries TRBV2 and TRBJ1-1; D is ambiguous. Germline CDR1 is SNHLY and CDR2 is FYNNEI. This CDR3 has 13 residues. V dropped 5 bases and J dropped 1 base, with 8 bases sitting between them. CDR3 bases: TGTGCCAGCAGTCGTTTCCAGAACACTGAAGCTTTCTTT. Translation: CASSRFQNTEAFF.

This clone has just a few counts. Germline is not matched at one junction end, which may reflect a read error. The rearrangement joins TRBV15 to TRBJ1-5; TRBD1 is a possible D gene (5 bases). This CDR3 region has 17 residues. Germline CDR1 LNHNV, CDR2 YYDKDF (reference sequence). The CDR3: CVTSRGHSVYSNQPQHF. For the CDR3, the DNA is TGTGTCACCAGCAGAGGACATTCCGTATATAGCAATCAGCCCCAGCATTTT.

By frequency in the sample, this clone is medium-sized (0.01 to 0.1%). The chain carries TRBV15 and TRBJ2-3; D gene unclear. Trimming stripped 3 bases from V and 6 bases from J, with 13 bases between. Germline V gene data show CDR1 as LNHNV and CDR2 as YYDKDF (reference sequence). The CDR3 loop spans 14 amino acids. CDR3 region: CATSRSGSADTQYF. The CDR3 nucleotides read TGTGCCACCAGCAGGTCCGGATCGGCGGATACGCAGTATTTT. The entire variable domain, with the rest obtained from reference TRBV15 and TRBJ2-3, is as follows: DAMVIQNPRYQVTQFGKPVTLSCSQTLNHNVMYWYQQKSSQAPKLLFHYYDKDFNNEADTPDNFQSRRPNTSFCFLDIRSPGLGDTAMYLCATSRSGSADTQYFGPGTRLTVL.

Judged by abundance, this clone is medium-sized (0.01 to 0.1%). The CDR3 is CASSLEAGSGYEQYF. Here the CDR3 DNA reads TGCGCCAGCAGCTTGGAAGCCGGGTCTGGTTACGAGCAGTACTTC. The V gene is TRBV5-1, the J gene TRBJ2-7; the D is unclear. V dropped 0 bases and J dropped 4 bases, with 14 bases sitting between them. CDR1 and CDR2 (germline): SGHRS, YFSETQ. The CDR3 has 15 amino acids.